The clone carrying this T cell receptor (beta chain) has more than one count but fewer than ten. Germline V gene lookup returns CDR1 SGHRS and CDR2 YFSETQ. Losses at the gene ends were 4 bases for V and 1 base for J; bases not matched to a gene: 4. CDR3 size: 15 residues. MiXCR was run by TCRdb on the 5' RACE reads, yielding one entry per CDR3 protein. The sample has hundreds of thousands of distinct CDR3 sequences; 8.7% are singletons. The data originate from a study of T cells after yellow fever vaccination. The chain has TRBV5-1 and TRBJ2-7; TRBD2 matches at 11 bases. This clonotype was sampled from a man in his late teens or twenties who received the YFV17D yellow fever vaccine. Sample: PBMCs, taken on the day of the first yellow fever vaccination. The CDR3 bases are TGCGCCAGCAGCAACCTAGCGGGGGGATCCTACGAGCAGTACTTC. This encodes CASSNLAGGSYEQYF.